This record concerns one T cell receptor beta chain sequence. Antigen unknown. The entry originates in a study of OX40 agonist ivuxolimab in advanced cancers. Looking at the study overall: Patients in the trial were receiving intravenous ivuxolimab every 2 weeks, at doses of 0.01 to 10 mg/kg. Study-wide points: Which antigen the expanded peripheral T cells recognized is unknown.

J gave up 9 bases and V 8 bases, and 11 bases lay outside the gene matches. CDR1 and CDR2 (germline): MDHEN, SYDVKM. The CDR3 consists of 15 residues. The sampling schedule covered blood at baseline, cycle 4 day 1, and cycle 7 day 1. The table came from immunoSEQ multiplex PCR; TCRdb's copy has only in-frame clones and leaves some out. The sample has about 81,000 clones; approximately 90% are singletons. Sequencing was performed on CD4+ or CD8+ T cells sorted from blood, taken in a trial of the OX40 agonist ivuxolimab. This clonotype was obtained from an adult with an advanced solid tumor such as melanoma, head and neck, liver or kidney cancer. The chain carries TRBV28 and TRBJ2-1; 12 nucleotides align to TRBD1. The CDR3 sequence is CASGYRGTGGTEQFF. CDR3 coding DNA: TGTGCCAGCGGATATCGCGGGACAGGGGGCACTGAGCAGTTCTTC.